This T cell receptor beta chain was recovered during a study of breast tumors, draining lymph nodes, adjacent tissues. This clonotype occurred many times. What it binds is unknown. Findings of the study overall: Tumor TCR diversity was below lymph nodes but above nontumor tissue. Tumor T cell lymph node origin was a supported hypothesis, not proven. Most tumor T cells seemingly derive from lymph node, then expand in tumor.

TCRdb processed the multiplex PCR reads anew with MiXCR; each CDR3 protein has one entry. This table has approximately 210,000 distinct CDR3 sequences, around 32% appearing once. J was trimmed by 5 bases and V by 2 bases; bases with no gene match: 5. This CDR3 spans 15 amino acids. Germline values: CDR1 MNHEY, CDR2 SVGEGT. Breast cancer patients provided tissue from their axillary draining lymph nodes. Sequenced input: axillary lymph node tissue. The chain is built from TRBV6-2 or TRBV6-3 and TRBJ2-5; 10 bases map to TRBD2. The receptor was derived from a female donor with breast cancer. Some clones in this sample may be carry-over from other donors' samples. The CDR3 protein is CASSYPSGRDETQYF. The CDR3 DNA reads as TGTGCCAGCAGTTACCCCAGCGGGAGGGATGAGACCCAGTACTTC.